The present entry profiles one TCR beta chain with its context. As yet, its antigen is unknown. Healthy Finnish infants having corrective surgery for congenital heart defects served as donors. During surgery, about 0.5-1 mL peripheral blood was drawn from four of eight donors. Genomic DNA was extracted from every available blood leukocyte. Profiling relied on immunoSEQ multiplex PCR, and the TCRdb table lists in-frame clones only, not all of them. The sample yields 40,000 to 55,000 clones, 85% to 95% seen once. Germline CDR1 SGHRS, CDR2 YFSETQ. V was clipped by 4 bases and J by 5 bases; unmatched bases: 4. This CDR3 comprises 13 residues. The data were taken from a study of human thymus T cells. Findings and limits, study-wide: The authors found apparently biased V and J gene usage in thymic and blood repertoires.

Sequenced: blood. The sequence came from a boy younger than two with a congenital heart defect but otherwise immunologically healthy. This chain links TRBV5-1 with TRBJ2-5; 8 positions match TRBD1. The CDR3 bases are TGCGCCAGCAGCCCGGGACAGGAGGAGACCCAGTACTTC. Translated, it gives CASSPGQEETQYF.